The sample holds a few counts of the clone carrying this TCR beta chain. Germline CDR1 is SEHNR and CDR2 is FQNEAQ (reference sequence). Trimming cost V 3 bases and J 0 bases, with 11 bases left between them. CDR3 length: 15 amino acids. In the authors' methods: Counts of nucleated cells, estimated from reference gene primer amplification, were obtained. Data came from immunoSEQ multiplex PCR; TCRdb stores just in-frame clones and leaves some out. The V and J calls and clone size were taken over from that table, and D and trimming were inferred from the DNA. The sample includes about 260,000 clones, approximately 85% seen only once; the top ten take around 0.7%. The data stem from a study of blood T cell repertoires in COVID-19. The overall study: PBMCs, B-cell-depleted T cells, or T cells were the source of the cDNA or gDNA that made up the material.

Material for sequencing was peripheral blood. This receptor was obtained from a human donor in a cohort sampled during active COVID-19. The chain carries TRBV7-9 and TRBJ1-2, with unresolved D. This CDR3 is CASSFAHYTNYGYTF. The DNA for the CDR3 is TGTGCCAGCAGCTTTGCTCACTACACTAACTATGGCTACACCTTC.